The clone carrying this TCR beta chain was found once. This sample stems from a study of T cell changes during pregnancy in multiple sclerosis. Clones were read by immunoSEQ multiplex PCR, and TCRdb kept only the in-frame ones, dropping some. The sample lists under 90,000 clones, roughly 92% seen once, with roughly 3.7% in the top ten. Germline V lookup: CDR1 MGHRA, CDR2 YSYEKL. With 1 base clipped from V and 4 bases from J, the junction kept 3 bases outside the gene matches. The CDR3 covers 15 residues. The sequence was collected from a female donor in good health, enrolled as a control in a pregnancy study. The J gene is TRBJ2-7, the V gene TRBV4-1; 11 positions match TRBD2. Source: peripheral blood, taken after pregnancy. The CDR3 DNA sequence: TGCGCCAGCAGCCAAGCGACTAGCGGGATTTACGAGCAGTACTTC. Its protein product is CASSQATSGIYEQYF.